Only a few counts were recorded for the clone carrying this TCR beta chain. The antigen remains unidentified. The primer mix had 60 Vbeta and 13 Jbeta primers. Some clones are missing from TCRdb's copy, which holds only in-frame ones; the method was immunoSEQ multiplex PCR. This table holds approximately 160,000 clones, 84% found once. This entry belongs to a study of cytomegalovirus exposure and HLA in healthy donors. Study-wide findings and caveats: Some TCR beta chains (roughly 150 of them) were listed as cytomegalovirus-associated.

V was pared by 4 bases and J by 12 bases, with 18 bases between. This CDR3 is built from 13 residues. CDR1 and CDR2 (germline): MGHRA, YSYEKL. The receptor was isolated from a girl under 18 in good health and CMV-seropositive. Sequencing was performed on PBMCs. The genes are TRBV4-1 and TRBJ1-1; D unresolved. For the CDR3, the DNA is TGCGCCAGCAGCCCTCTGGGAAAGGGAGAAACTTTCTTT. Its translation is CASSPLGKGETFF.